What follows describes a single T cell receptor (beta chain). Authors' processing steps: Researchers report that nucleated cell counts were estimated from reference gene primer amplification. Some clones are missing from TCRdb's copy, which holds only in-frame ones; the method was immunoSEQ multiplex PCR. The V and J calls and clone size are taken from that table; D and trimming were inferred from the DNA. The top ten hold roughly 1% of the sample, which has 350,000 or so clones, about 88% seen once. This entry is derived from a study of blood T cell repertoires in COVID-19. Study information: The United States, Italy and Spain supplied acute and convalescent COVID-19 samples. PBMCs, B-cell-depleted T cells, or T cells were the source of the cDNA or gDNA that made up the material.

Adults between roughly 18 and 95 years of age took part from about two dozen US areas. Trimming cost V 2 bases and J 5 bases; bases outside gene matches: 6. CDR1 SEHNR and CDR2 FQNEAQ come from the germline V gene (reference sequence). CDR3 size: 16 residues. Sequencing was done on a sample of PBMCs or T cells enriched from blood (not recorded which). The chain employs TRBV7-9 and TRBJ1-5; 10 bases line up with TRBD1. The source is a woman younger than 45 who had recovered from COVID-19. Written as DNA, the CDR3 is TGTGCCAGCAGCTTATGGGGACAGGGGTCAGATCAGCCCCAGCATTTT. It is translated as CASSLWGQGSDQPQHF. Using reference TRBV7-9 and TRBJ1-5 for the parts outside the CDR3, the full variable domain is DTGVSQNPRHKITKRGQNVTFRCDPISEHNRLYWYRQTLGQGPEFLTYFQNEAQLEKSRLLSDRFSAERPKGSFSTLEIQRTEQGDSAMYLCASSLWGQGSDQPQHFGDGTRLSIL.